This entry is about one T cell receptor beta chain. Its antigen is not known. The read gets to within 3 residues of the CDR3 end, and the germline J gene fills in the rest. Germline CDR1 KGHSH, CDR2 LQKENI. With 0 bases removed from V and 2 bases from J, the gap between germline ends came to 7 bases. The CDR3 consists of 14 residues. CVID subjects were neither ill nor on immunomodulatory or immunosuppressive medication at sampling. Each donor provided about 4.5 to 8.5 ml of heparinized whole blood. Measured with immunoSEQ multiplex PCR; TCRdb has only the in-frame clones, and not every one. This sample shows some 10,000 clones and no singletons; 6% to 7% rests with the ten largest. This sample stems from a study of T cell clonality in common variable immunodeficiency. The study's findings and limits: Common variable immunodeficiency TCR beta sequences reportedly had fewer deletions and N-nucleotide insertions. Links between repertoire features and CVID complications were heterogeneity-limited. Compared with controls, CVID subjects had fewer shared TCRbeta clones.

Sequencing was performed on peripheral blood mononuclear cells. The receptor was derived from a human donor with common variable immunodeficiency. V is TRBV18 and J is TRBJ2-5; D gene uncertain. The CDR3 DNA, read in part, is TGTGCCAGCTCACCACCGTCGTTTCAAGAGACC. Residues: CASSPPSFQET. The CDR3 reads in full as CASSPPSFQETQYF.